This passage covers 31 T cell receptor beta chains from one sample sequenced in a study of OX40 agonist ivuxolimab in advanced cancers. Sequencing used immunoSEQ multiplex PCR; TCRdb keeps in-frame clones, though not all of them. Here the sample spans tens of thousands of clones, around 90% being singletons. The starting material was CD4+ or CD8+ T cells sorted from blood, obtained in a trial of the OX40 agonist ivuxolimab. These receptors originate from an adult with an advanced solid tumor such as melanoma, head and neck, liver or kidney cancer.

The CDR3 loop is CASSKEKLGGNGNQPQHF. In DNA form, the CDR3 reads TGTGCCAGCAGCAAAGAGAAATTAGGAGGAAACGGGAATCAGCCCCAGCATTTT. V gene TRBV21-1 combines with J gene TRBJ1-5. TRBV21-1 is a pseudogene segment. The CDR3 runs 18 residues.

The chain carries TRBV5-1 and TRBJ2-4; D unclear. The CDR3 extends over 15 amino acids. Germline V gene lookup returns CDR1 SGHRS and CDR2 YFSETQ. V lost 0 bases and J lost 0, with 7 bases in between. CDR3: CASSLGRLAKNIQYF. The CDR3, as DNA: TGCGCCAGCAGCTTGGGACGGCTAGCCAAAAACATTCAGTACTTC. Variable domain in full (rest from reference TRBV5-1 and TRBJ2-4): KAGVTQTPRYLIKTRGQQVTLSCSPISGHRSVSWYQQTPGQGLQFLFEYFSETQRNKGNFPGRFSGRQFSNSRSEMNVSTLELGDSALYLCASSLGRLAKNIQYFGAGTRLSVL.

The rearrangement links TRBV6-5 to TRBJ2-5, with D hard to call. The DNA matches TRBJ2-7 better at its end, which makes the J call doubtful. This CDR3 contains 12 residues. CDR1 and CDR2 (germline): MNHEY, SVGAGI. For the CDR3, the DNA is TGTGCCAGCAGTCCTTCATTCTACGAGCAGTACTTC. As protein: CASSPSFYEQYF.

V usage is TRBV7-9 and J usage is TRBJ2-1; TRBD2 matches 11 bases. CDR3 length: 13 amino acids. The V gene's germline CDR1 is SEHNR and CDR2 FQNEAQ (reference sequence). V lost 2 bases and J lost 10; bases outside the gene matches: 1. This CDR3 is CASSLRLAGEQFF. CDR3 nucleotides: TGTGCCAGCAGCTTACGACTAGCGGGAGAGCAGTTCTTC. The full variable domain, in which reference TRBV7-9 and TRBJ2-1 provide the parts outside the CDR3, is DTGVSQNPRHKITKRGQNVTFRCDPISEHNRLYWYRQTLGQGPEFLTYFQNEAQLEKSRLLSDRFSAERPKGSFSTLEIQRTEQGDSAMYLCASSLRLAGEQFFGPGTRLTVL.

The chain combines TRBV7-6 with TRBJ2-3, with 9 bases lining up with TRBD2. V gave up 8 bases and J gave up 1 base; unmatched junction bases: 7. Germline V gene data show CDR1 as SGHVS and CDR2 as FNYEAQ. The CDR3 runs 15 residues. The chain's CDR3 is CASRQAGGGTDTQYF. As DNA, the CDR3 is TGTGCCAGCCGCCAAGCGGGAGGAGGCACAGATACGCAGTATTTT.

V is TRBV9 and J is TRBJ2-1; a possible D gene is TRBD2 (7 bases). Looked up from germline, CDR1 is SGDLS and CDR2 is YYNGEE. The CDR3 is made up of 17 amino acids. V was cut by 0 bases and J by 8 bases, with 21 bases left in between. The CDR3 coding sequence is TGTGCCAGCAGCGTAGTATTTAGCGGGTCGAGGGGGTATGAGCAGTTCTTC. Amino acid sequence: CASSVVFSGSRGYEQFF. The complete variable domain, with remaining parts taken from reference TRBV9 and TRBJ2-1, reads DSGVTQTPKHLITATGQRVTLRCSPRSGDLSVYWYQQSLDQGLQFLIQYYNGEERAKGNILERFSAQQFPDLHSELNLSSLELGDSALYFCASSVVFSGSRGYEQFFGPGTRLTVL.

CDR3 DNA sequence: TGTGCCAGCGGACAGGGGGCGCGGGGAAACACCATATATTTT. Protein product: CASGQGARGNTIYF. This chain joins TRBV28 and TRBJ1-3; TRBD1 matches at 11 bases. The germline CDR1 and CDR2 sequences are MDHEN and SYDVKM. The CDR3 covers 14 residues. V lost 8 bases to trimming and J lost 4 bases; unmatched junction nucleotides: 4.

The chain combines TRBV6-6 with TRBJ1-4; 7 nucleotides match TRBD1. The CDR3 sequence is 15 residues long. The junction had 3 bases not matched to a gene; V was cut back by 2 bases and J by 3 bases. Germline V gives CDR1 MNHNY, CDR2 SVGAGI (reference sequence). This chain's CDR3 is CASSYGGQSNEKLFF. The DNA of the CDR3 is TGTGCCAGCAGTTACGGGGGACAGTCTAATGAAAAACTGTTTTTT.

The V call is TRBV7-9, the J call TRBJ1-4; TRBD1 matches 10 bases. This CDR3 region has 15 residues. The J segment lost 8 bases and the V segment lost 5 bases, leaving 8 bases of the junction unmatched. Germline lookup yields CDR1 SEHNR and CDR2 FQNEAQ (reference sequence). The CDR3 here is CASSTGTGEGEKLFF. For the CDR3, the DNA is TGTGCCAGCAGCACCGGGACAGGGGAGGGGGAAAAACTGTTTTTT.

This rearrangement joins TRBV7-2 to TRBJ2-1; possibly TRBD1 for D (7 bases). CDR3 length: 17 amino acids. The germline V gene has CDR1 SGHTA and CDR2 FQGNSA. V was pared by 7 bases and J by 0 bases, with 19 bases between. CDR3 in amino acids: CASNQGVGRGSYNEQFF. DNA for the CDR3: TGTGCCAGCAACCAGGGGGTCGGGCGGGGCTCCTACAATGAGCAGTTCTTC.

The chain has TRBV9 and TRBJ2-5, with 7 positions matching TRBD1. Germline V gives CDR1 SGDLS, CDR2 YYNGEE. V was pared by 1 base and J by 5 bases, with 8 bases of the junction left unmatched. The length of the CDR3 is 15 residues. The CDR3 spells CASSVYDRAWETQYF. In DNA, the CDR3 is TGTGCCAGCAGCGTATATGACAGGGCTTGGGAGACCCAGTACTTC. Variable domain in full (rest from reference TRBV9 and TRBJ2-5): DSGVTQTPKHLITATGQRVTLRCSPRSGDLSVYWYQQSLDQGLQFLIQYYNGEERAKGNILERFSAQQFPDLHSELNLSSLELGDSALYFCASSVYDRAWETQYFGPGTRLLVL.

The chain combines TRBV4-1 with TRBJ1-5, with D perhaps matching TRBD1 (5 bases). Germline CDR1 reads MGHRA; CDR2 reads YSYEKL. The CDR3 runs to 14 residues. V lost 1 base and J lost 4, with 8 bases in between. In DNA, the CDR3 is TGCGCCAGCAGCCAAGGACAGAATAATCAGCCCCAGCATTTT. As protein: CASSQGQNNQPQHF.

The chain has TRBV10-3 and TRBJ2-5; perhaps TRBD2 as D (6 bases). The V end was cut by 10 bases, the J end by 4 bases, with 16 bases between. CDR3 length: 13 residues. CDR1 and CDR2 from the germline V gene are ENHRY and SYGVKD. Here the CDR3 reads CATLDGGVETQYF. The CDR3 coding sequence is TGTGCCACTTTGGACGGAGGGGTAGAGACCCAGTACTTC.

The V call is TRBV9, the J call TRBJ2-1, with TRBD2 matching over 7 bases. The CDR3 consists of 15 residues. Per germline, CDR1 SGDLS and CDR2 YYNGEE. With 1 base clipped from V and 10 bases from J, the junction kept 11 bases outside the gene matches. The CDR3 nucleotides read TGTGCCAGCAGCGTAATAGCGGGCGAGGAAGGGGAGCAGTTCTTC. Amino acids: CASSVIAGEEGEQFF. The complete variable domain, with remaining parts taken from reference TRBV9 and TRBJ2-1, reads DSGVTQTPKHLITATGQRVTLRCSPRSGDLSVYWYQQSLDQGLQFLIQYYNGEERAKGNILERFSAQQFPDLHSELNLSSLELGDSALYFCASSVIAGEEGEQFFGPGTRLTVL.

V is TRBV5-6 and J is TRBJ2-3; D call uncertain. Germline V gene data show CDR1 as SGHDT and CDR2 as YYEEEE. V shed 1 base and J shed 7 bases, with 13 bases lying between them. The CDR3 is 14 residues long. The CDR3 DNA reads TGTGCCAGCAGCTTGCCTATTCTTAGGCATACGCAGTATTTT. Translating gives CASSLPILRHTQYF. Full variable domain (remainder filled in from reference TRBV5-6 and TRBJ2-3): DAGVTQSPTHLIKTRGQQVTLRCSPKSGHDTVSWYQQALGQGPQFIFQYYEEEERQRGNFPDRFSGHQFPNYSSELNVNALLLGDSALYLCASSLPILRHTQYFGPGTRLTVL.

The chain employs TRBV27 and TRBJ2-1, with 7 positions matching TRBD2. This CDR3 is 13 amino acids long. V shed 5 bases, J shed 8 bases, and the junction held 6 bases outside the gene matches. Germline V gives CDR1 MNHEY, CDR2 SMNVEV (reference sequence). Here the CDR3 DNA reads TGTGCCAGCAGTATGACTAGCATATATGAGCAGTTCTTC. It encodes CASSMTSIYEQFF.

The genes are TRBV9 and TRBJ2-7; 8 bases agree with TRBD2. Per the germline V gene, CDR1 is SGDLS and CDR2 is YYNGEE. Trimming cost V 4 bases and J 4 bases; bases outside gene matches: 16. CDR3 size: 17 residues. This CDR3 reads CASSRSALERETYEQYF. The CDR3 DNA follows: TGTGCCAGCAGCCGTAGTGCCCTCGAGCGGGAGACTTACGAGCAGTACTTC.

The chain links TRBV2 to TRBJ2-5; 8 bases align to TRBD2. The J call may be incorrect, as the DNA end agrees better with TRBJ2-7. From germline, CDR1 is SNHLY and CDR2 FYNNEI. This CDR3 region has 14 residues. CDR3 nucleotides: TGTGCCACCACGTGGGGTAGCGGGAACTACGAGCAGTACTTC. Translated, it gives CATTWGSGNYEQYF.

CDR3 residues: CASSLPAQNIQYF. The CDR3 region has the DNA TGCGCCAGCAGCTTGCCGGCGCAAAACATTCAGTACTTC. V and J are TRBV5-1 and TRBJ2-4; D not certain. The CDR3 runs 13 residues. V was trimmed by 1 base and J by 5 bases, leaving 7 bases between them. Germline V CDR1 and CDR2: SGHRS, YFSETQ.

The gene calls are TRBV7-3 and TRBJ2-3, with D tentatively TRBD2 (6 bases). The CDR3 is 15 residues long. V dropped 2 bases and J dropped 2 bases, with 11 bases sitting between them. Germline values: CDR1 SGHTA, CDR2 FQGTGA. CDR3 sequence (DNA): TGTGCCAGCAGCTTACGCGCGGGGAACACAGATACGCAGTATTTT. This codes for CASSLRAGNTDTQYF.

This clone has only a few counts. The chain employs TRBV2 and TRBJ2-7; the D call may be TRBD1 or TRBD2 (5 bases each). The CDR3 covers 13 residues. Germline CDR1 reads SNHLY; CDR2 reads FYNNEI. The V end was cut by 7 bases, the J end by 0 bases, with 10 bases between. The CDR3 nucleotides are TGTGCCAGCATAGAGGGGAGCTCCTACGAGCAGTACTTC. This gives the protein CASIEGSSYEQYF. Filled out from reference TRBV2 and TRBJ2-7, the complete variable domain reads EPEVTQTPSHQVTQMGQEVILRCVPISNHLYFYWYRQILGQKVEFLVSFYNNEISEKSEIFDDQFSVERPDGSNFTLKIRSTKLEDSAMYFCASIEGSSYEQYFGPGTRLTVT.

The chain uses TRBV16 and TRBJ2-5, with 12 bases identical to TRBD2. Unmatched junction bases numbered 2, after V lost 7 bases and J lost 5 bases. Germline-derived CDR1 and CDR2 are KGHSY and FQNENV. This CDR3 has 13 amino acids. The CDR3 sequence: CASTSGRAETQYF. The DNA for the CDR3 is TGTGCCAGCACTAGCGGGAGGGCTGAGACCCAGTACTTC.

In DNA form, the CDR3 reads TGTGCCAGCAGCTTAGGAGGACAGGGCAATGAGCAGTTCTTC. It codes for CASSLGGQGNEQFF. V and J are TRBV7-6 and TRBJ2-1, with 8 bases that match TRBD1. V shed 1 base and J 6 bases; nucleotides not matched to a gene: 2. This CDR3 has 14 amino acids. Germline CDR1 reads SGHVS; CDR2 reads FNYEAQ.

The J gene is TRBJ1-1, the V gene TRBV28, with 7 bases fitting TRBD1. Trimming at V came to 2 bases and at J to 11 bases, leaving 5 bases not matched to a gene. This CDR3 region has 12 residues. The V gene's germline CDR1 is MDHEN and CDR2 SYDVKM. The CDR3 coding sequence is TGTGCCAGCAGTTTAAGGGGGCTGTGGGCTTTCTTT. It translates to CASSLRGLWAFF.

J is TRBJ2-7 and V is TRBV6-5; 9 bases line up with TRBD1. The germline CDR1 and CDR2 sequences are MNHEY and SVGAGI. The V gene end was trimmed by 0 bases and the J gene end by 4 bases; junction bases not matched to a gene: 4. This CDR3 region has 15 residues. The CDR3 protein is CASSYSQGQGYEQYF. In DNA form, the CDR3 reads TGTGCCAGCAGTTACTCGCAGGGACAGGGATACGAGCAGTACTTC.

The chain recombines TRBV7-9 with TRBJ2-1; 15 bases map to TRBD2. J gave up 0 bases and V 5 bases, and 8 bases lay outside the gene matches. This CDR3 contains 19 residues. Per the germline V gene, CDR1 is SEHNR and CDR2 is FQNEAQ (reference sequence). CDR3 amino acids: CASSPGLAGGPNSYNEQFF. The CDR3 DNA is TGTGCCAGCAGCCCCGGACTAGCGGGAGGGCCGAACTCCTACAATGAGCAGTTCTTC.

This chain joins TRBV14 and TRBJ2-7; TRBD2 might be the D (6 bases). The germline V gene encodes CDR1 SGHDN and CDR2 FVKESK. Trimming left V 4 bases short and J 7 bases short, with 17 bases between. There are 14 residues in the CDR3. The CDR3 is CASSRAPLGGEQYF. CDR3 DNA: TGTGCCAGCAGCCGGGCCCCGTTGGGAGGAGAGCAGTACTTC.

In DNA, the CDR3 is TGTGCCATCAGTGAGCCCAGTGAAAGGCCCCCTAACTATGGCTACACCTTC. It translates to CAISEPSERPPNYGYTF. This rearrangement joins TRBV10-3 to TRBJ1-2; D uncertain. Trimming stripped 2 bases from V and 0 bases from J, with 16 bases between. CDR1 and CDR2 (germline): ENHRY, SYGVKD. This CDR3 spans 17 amino acids.

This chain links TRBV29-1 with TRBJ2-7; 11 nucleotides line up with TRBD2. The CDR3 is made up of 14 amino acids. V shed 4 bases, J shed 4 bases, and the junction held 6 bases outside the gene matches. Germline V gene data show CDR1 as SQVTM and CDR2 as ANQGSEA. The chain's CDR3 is CSVAELAGGYEQYF. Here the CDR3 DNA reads TGCAGCGTTGCCGAGCTAGCGGGAGGTTACGAGCAGTACTTC.

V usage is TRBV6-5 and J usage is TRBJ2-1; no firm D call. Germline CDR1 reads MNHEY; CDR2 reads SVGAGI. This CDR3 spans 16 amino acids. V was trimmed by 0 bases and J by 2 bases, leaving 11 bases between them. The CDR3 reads CASSYSGGAPYNEQFF. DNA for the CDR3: TGTGCCAGCAGTTACTCCGGCGGCGCCCCCTACAATGAGCAGTTCTTC.

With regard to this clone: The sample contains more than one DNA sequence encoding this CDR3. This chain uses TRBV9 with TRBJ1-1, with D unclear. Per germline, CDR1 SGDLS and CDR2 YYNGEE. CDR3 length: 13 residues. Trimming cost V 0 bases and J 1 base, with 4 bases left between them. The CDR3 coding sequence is TGTGCCAGCAGCGTAGAAGGGAACACTGAAGCTTTCTTT. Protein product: CASSVEGNTEAFF.